This TCR beta chain was sequenced during a study of CD8 T cells in ankylosing spondylitis (dated by TCRdb to about 2017). For context, the study as a whole: To find TCR variants linked to disease, the study profiled T cell receptor beta repertoires in ankylosing spondylitis patients and healthy donors. The full study cohort was made up of over 20 ankylosing spondylitis patients and about a hundred healthy donors. Samples of peripheral blood were taken, and for ankylosing spondylitis patients, synovial fluid was collected as well. The investigation overall reported the following: The disease-linked clones showed a CD8+ phenotype and occurred at relatively low frequencies in peripheral blood. A TCR beta motif of seven or eight highly homologous amino acid variants appeared characteristic of blood from ankylosing spondylitis patients. Some motif variants had previously been reported in the synovial fluid and blood of reactive arthritis patients, which suggests shared mechanisms of disease initiation. Significant enrichment of the disease-linked clones was reported in matched synovial fluid samples from ankylosing spondylitis patients.

The data were produced on an Illumina HiSeq 2500. Quantitative 5'-RACE with molecular barcodes was the method used to prepare the TCR beta libraries. On the authors' methods: Disease-linked TCR variants were identified with a new computational method built on a probabilistic model of VDJ rearrangement. TCRdb took the public reads, trimmed them with fastp at Q25, ran MiXCR for clone calling and kept in-frame beta chains. Under each unique CDR3 protein, matching rows form one entry showing the most common genes and DNA. Clone size and V and J calls follow TCRdb, not the original study. The sample includes 390,000 or so distinct CDR3 sequences, with around 24% observed a single time. The top ten clonotypes cover 15% to 20% of the sample. This clonotype was picked up many times. Its antigen has not been determined. Base qualities are missing; no much larger clone stands one base away. V has 6 bases trimmed and J has 5 bases trimmed; junction bases matching no gene number 6. The germline V gene encodes CDR1 DFQATT and CDR2 SNEGSKA (reference sequence). The CDR3 spans 14 residues, from the cysteine through the phenylalanine. The read is trimmed to its CDR3 DNA, 42 bases read in frame from base 1.

The V and J genes are TRBV20-1 and TRBJ2-7; TRBD2 lines up with 14 middle nucleotides. The receptor's source is a male donor with ankylosing spondylitis. The sample was blood, either unsorted or a sorted T cell fraction (not recorded which). CDR3 protein: CSAPRGLAGDEQYF. In nucleotides, the sequence is TGCAGTGCCCCCAGGGGACTAGCGGGAGACGAGCAGTACTTC.